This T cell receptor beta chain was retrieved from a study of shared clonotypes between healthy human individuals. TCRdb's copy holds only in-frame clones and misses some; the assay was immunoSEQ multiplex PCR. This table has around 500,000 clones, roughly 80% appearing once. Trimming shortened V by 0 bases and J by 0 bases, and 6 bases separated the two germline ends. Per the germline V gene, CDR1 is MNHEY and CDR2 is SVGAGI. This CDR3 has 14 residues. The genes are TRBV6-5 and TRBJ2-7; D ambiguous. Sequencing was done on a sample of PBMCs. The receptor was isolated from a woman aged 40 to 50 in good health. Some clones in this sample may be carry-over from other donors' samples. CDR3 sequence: CASSYSRASYEQYF. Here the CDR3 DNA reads TGTGCCAGCAGTTACTCTAGGGCCTCCTACGAGCAGTACTTC.